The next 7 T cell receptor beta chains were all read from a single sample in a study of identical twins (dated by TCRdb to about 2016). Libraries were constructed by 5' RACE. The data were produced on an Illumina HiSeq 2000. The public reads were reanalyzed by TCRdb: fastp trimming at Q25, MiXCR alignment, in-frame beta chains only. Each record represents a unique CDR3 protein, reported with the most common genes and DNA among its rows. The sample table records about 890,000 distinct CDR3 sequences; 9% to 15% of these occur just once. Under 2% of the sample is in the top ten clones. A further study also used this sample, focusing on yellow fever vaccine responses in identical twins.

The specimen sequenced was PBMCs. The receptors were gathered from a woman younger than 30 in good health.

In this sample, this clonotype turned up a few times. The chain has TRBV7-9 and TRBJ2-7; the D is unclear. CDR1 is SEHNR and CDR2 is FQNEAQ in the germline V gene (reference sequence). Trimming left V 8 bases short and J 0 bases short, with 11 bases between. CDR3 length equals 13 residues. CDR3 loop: CASGRQSSYEQYV. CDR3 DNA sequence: TGTGCCAGCGGTCGGCAAAGCTCCTACGAGCAGTACGTC.

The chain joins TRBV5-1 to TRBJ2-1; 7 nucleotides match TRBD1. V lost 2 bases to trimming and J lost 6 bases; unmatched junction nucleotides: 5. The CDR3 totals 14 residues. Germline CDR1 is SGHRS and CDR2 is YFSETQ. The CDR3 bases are TGCGCCAGCAGCTTTCAGACAGGGCCCAATGAGCAGTTCTTC. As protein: CASSFQTGPNEQFF.

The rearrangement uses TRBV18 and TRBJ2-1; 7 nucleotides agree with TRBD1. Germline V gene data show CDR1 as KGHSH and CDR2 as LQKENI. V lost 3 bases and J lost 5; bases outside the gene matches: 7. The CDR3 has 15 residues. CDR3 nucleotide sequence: TGTGCCAGCTCACCGGGACAGCAATTTAACAATGAGCAGTTCTTC. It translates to CASSPGQQFNNEQFF.

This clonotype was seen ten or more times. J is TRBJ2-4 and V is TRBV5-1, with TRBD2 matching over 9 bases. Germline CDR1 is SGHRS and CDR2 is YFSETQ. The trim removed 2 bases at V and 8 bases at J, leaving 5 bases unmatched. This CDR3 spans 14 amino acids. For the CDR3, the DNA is TGCGCCAGCAGCTTTATTAGCGGGGGTGACATTCAGTACTTC. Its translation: CASSFISGGDIQYF.

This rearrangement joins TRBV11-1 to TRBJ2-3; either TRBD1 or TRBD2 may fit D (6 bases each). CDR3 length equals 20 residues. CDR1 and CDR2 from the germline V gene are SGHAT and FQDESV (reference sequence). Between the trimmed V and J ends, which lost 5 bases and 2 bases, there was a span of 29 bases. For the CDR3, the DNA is TGTGCCAGCAGCCCCCCAGCCGGTTGGCAGGGGAGGATGTACACAGATACGCAGTATTTT. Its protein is CASSPPAGWQGRMYTDTQYF.

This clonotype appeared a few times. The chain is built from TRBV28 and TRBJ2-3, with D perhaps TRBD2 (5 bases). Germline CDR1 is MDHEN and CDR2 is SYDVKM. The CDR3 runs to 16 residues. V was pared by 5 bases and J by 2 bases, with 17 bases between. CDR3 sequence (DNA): TGTGCCAGCAGTGCCCCCCGGGGAAAGGCCACAGATACGCAGTATTTT. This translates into CASSAPRGKATDTQYF. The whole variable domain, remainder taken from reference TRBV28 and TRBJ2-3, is DVKVTQSSRYLVKRTGEKVFLECVQDMDHENMFWYRQDPGLGLRLIYFSYDVKMKEKGDIPEGYSVSREKKERFSLILESASTNQTSMYLCASSAPRGKATDTQYFGPGTRLTVL.

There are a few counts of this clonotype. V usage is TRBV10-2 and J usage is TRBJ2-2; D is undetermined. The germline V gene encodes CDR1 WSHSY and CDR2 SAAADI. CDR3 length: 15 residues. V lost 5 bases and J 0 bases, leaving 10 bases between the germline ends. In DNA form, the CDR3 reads TGCGCCAGCAGTCTGACTCAAGCGAACACCGGGGAGCTGTTTTTT. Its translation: CASSLTQANTGELFF.